This T cell receptor beta chain was captured in a study of T cell clonality in common variable immunodeficiency. The study, taken as a whole, reports: CVID subjects showed higher TCRbeta clonality than healthy controls. CVID subjects shared fewer TCRbeta clones than healthy controls did. In common variable immunodeficiency, TCR beta chains reportedly carried fewer deletions and N-nucleotide insertions.

CDR1 is GTSNPN, CDR2 SVGIG, per germline (reference sequence). V shed 5 bases and J shed 7 bases, with 11 bases lying between them. The CDR3 consists of 12 residues. For at least one year, all CVID subjects received replacement immunoglobulin. CVID subjects were neither ill nor on immunomodulatory or immunosuppressive medication at sampling. There are a few counts of this clone. Its antigen remains unknown. The read stops 3 residues short of the end of the CDR3; the missing end is completed from the germline J gene. Sequencing was performed with immunoSEQ multiplex PCR; in TCRdb, only in-frame clones are kept and a portion is missing. This sample includes about 42,000 clones with no singletons; its ten biggest clones take up 6%.

V is TRBV30 and J is TRBJ2-2; no firm D call. This receptor was taken from a human donor with common variable immunodeficiency. The specimen sequenced was peripheral blood mononuclear cells. Partial CDR3 DNA: TGTGCCTGGGGCCTCTTGTACGGGGAG. Protein product: CAWGLLYGE. The whole CDR3 reads CAWGLLYGELFF.